This T cell receptor (beta chain) comes out of a study of blood T cell repertoires in COVID-19. Study-wide background: There were acute and convalescent COVID-19 samples, and they came from the United States, Italy and Spain. In each case, the material was cDNA or gDNA derived from T cells, B-cell-depleted T cells, or PBMCs.

V lost 6 bases and J lost 1, with 21 bases in between. CDR3 size: 17 residues. Germline V gene sequence: CDR1 LNHDA, CDR2 SQIVND (reference sequence). As handled by the study authors: For nucleated cells, counts were estimated from reference gene primer amplification. The method was immunoSEQ multiplex PCR; TCRdb's version includes in-frame clones alone and lacks a portion of them. V and J calls plus clone size are reproduced from that table; the DNA served to infer D and trimming. The table has nearly 110,000 clones, around 82% seen once. The sequence was collected from a human donor in a cohort sampled during active COVID-19. V is TRBV19 and J is TRBJ1-1; no definite D call. The sample comprised peripheral blood. The CDR3 region has the DNA TGTGCCAGTAGCACTTACACGGCGGAGAGTCAGAACACTGAAGCTTTCTTT. It specifies CASSTYTAESQNTEAFF.